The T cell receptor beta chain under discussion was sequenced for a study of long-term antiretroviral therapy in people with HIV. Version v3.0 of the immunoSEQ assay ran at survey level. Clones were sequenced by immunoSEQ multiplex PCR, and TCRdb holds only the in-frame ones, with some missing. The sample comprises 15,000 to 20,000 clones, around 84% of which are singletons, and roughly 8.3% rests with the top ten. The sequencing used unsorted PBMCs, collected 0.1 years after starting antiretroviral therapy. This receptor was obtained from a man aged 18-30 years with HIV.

In DNA, the CDR3 is TGTGCCAGCAGCTCCCGGGGCCTACCCCGGGAGACCCAGTACTTC. It encodes CASSSRGLPRETQYF. V is TRBV5-4 and J is TRBJ2-5, with D possibly called TRBD1 or TRBD2 (5 bases each). The CDR3 consists of 15 residues. V lost 3 bases and J 5 bases, leaving 17 bases between the germline ends. Germline loops: CDR1 SGHNT, CDR2 YYREEE (reference sequence).